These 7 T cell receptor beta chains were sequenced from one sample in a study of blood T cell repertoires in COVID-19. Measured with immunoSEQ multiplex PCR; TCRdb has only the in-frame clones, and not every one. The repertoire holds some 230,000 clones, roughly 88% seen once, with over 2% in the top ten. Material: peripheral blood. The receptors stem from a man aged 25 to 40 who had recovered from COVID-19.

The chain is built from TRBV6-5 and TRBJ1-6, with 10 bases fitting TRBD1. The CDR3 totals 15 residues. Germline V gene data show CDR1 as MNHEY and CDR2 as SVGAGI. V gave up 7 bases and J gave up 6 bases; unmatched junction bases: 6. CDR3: CASMRQGASNSPLHF. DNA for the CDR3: TGTGCCAGCATGAGACAGGGGGCCTCTAATTCACCCCTCCACTTT.

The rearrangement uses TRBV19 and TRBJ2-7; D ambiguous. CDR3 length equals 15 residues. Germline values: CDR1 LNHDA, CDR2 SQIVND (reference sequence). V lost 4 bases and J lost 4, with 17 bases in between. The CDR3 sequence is CASSSLPLSVYEQYF. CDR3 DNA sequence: TGTGCCAGTAGTAGCCTACCCCTAAGCGTTTACGAGCAGTACTTC.

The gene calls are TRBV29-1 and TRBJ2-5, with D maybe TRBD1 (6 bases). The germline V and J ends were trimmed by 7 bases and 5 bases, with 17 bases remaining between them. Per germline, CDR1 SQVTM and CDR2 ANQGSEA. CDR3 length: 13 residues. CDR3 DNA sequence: TGCAGCGCCGACAGGCAGGGCAGGGAGACCCAGTACTTC. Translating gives CSADRQGRETQYF.

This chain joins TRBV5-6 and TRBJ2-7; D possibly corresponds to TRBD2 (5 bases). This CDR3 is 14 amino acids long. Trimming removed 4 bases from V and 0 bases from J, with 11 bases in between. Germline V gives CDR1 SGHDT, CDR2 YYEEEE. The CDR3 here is CASSQEGSSYEQYF. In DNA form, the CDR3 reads TGTGCCAGCAGCCAGGAAGGGAGCTCCTACGAGCAGTACTTC.

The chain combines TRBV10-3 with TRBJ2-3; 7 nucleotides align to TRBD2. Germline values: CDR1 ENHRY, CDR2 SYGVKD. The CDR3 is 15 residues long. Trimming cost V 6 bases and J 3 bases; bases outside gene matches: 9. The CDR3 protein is CAIRFSGEGTDTQYF. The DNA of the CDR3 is TGTGCCATCAGGTTCAGCGGGGAGGGGACAGATACGCAGTATTTT.

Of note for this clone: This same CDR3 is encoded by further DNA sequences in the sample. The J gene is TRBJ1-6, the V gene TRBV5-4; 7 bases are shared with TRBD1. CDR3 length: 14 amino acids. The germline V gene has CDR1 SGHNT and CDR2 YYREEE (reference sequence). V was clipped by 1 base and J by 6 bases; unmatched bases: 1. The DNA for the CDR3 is TGTGCCAGCAGCTTGAGACAGGGTAATTCACCCCTCCACTTT. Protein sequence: CASSLRQGNSPLHF.

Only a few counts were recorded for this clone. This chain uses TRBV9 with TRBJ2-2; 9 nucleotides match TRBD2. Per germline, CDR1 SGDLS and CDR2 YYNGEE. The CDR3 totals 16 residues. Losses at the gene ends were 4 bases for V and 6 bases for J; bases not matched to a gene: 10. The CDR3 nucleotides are TGTGCCAGCAGCCCTAGGGCTAGCGGGGTCCCCGGGGAGCTGTTTTTT. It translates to CASSPRASGVPGELFF.